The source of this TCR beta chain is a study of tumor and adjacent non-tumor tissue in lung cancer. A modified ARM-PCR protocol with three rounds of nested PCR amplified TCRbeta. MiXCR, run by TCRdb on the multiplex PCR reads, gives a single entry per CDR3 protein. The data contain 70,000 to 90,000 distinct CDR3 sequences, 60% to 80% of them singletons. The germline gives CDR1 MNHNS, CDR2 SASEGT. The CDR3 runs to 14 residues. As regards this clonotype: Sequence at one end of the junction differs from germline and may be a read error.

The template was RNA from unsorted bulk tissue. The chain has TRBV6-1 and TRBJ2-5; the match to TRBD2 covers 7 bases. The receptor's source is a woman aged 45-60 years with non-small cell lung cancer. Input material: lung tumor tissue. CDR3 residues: CANSGAAGWETQYF. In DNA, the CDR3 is TGTGCCAACAGTGGAGCAGCGGGATGGGAGACCCAGTACTTC.